This TCR beta chain was identified in a study of a mutant IDH1 vaccine in newly diagnosed glioma. Clones were sequenced by immunoSEQ multiplex PCR, and TCRdb holds only the in-frame ones, with some missing. The table has about 46,000 clones, about 92% seen once. About this clone: Antigen specificity is unknown.

Stated time point: week 35, safety follow-up. Mutant IDH1 20-mer peptide, at 300 ug, made up each vaccine dose, with topical imiquimod. The sequence was obtained from a man aged 45-65 years with glioma. The sequenced sample was PBMCs, obtained from a glioma patient whose treatment included an IDH1 peptide vaccine.

The chain's CDR3 is CASSFLLAGGQYRNEQFF. In nucleotides, the CDR3 is TGTGCCAGCAGTTTCCTGCTAGCGGGGGGGCAGTACCGCAATGAGCAGTTCTTC. The chain employs TRBV27 and TRBJ2-1; the match to TRBD2 covers 12 bases. Germline trimming cut 3 bases from V and 6 bases from J; bases unmatched to any gene: 12. CDR3 length equals 18 residues. CDR1 is MNHEY, CDR2 SMNVEV, per germline (reference sequence).